The rows below give T cell receptor beta chains drawn from one sample of a study of CD4+ T cells in melanoma. Libraries were prepared by immunoSEQ multiplex PCR; TCRdb keeps only in-frame clonotypes and omits some of them. Its clone listing holds about 60 clones. Sample: cells from a culture (not recorded whether cultured in vitro). These receptors were collected from a human donor with melanoma. Both conserved end residues are part of each CDR3. The order of the fields is J gene, clone size, D gene, V gene, CDR3 DNA, CDR3 protein. The D gene is left open where the match is weak. Rows give clone size only sometimes, using once, few, many, or a class for an expanded clone.

TRBJ2-7,hyperexpanded,.,TRBV14,TGTGCCAGCAGCCATATTCCCGGCGGGGCCTCCGAGCAGTACTTC,CASSHIPGGASEQYF
TRBJ1-2,.,.,TRBV2,TGTGCCATCTCCCGTCGTGAAACCCTGGAAGTAGCGAACTATGGCTACACCTTC,CAISRRETLEVANYGYTF
TRBJ2-1,.,TRBD2,TRBV2,TGTGCCAGCAGTGACGAAGGGACTAGCGGGCGCAATGAGCAGTTCTTC,CASSDEGTSGRNEQFF
TRBJ2-6,.,.,TRBV21-1,TGTGCCAGCAGTACTCTCTTAGCTACAACAAGTCGGGCCAACGTCCTGACTTTC,CASSTLLATTSRANVLTF
TRBJ1-5,.,.,TRBV5-1,TGCGCCAGCAGCGCCGACGGGATTTCTTACGATCAGCCCCAGCATTTT,CASSADGISYDQPQHF
TRBJ2-1,.,.,TRBV7-2,TGTGCCAGCAGCGTAGGGACGACATGGAAATCCTACAATGAGCAGTTCTTC,CASSVGTTWKSYNEQFF
TRBJ1-1,.,.,TRBV29-1,TGCAGCGCCCTCGGCCTGGAGGCTGAAGCTTTCTTT,CSALGLEAEAFF
TRBJ2-7,few,TRBD2,TRBV5-4,TGTGCCAGCAGCCTCACTAGCGGACAATCCTACGAGCAGTACTTC,CASSLTSGQSYEQYF
TRBJ2-5,.,.,TRBV15,TGTGCCACCAGCAGAGCTACGAGCGACCCGGGTTGGTTGGCCCAGTACTTC,CATSRATSDPGWLAQYF
TRBJ2-1,few,TRBD2,TRBV6-5,TGTGCCAGCAGGACGAGGCGGGGGGGCCTTGGGGAGCAGTTCTTC,CASRTRRGGLGEQFF
TRBJ2-5,.,TRBD1,TRBV11-2,TGTGCCAGCAGCCGGACAGGAAAAGAGACCCAGTACTTC,CASSRTGKETQYF
TRBJ2-5,.,.,TRBV14,TGTGCCAGCAGCCAAGGCGGGGCCGAGACCCAGTACTTC,CASSQGGAETQYF
TRBJ2-7,.,.,TRBV7-6,TGTGCCAGCAGCTTATTCCCAGGGGATCGCTACGAGCAGTACTTC,CASSLFPGDRYEQYF
TRBJ2-7,.,.,TRBV5-6,TGTGCCAGCAGCTTGGGACCGGGGTTCGGCTACGAGCAGTACTTC,CASSLGPGFGYEQYF
TRBJ2-7,.,.,TRBV7-8,TGTGCCAGCAGCACCCAGACCGGAACCTACGAGCAGTACTTC,CASSTQTGTYEQYF
TRBJ2-1,.,TRBD1,TRBV18,TGTGCCAGCTCACCGATCTCCATTCCGGGACAGCCGGGCAATGAGCAGTTCTTC,CASSPISIPGQPGNEQFF
TRBJ2-7,.,.,TRBV5-1,TGCGCCAGCAGCTTGGGTCAGATCTACGAGCAGTACTTC,CASSLGQIYEQYF
TRBJ1-3,.,.,TRBV30,TGTGCCTGGAGCGGCGGCACAGGGATAAACACCATATATTTT,CAWSGGTGINTIYF
TRBJ2-3,.,.,TRBV5-1,TGCGCCAGCAGCCCGTTATCCGCAGAAGATACGCAGTATTTT,CASSPLSAEDTQYF